This T cell receptor (beta chain) was recorded in a study of T cells in Graves' hyperthyroidism and ophthalmopathy. Any symptoms of ophthalmopathy came after the first hyperthyroidism diagnosis, from which the blood sample dates. This clonotype was seen ten or more times. Regions amplified from RNA transcripts were the TCR beta CDR3 regions. Carried out on the TCR CDR3, a first-round RT-PCR used the HTBI primer set. Via MiXCR, TCRdb re-called the multiplex PCR reads, giving one row per CDR3 protein. The table lists around 300,000 distinct CDR3 sequences, roughly 15% of them singletons, with 30% in the top ten. This CDR3 comprises 16 residues. V lost 6 bases, J lost 4 bases, and 13 bases stayed unmatched. Germline V gives CDR1 MNHNS, CDR2 SASEGT.

This receptor was taken from a woman aged 50 to 60 with Graves' hyperthyroidism that later progressed to Graves' ophthalmopathy. The genes are TRBV6-1 and TRBJ1-1; 8 bases fit TRBD1. Sequenced: blood. As DNA, the CDR3 is TGTGCCAGCAGAAGGAACGACAGGGGTTGGGGCACTGAAGCTTTCTTT. Protein: CASRRNDRGWGTEAFF.